A single sample gave rise to the 29 T cell receptor beta chains below, sequenced in a study of blood T cells in healthy people across ages. For the second PCR, which ran for about 6 to 11 cycles, a sample-barcoded 5' primer and a J-beta primer mix were used. One entry per CDR3 protein results from TCRdb running MiXCR on the 5' RACE reads. The sample has fewer than 1.5 million distinct CDR3 sequences; 42% are singletons. Sequencing was performed on blood. These receptor sequences come from a woman aged 18 to 35 in good health.

The rearrangement uses TRBV28 and TRBJ1-1; D perhaps matches TRBD1 (6 bases). Deletions cut 7 bases from V and 0 bases from J, with 12 bases between. CDR3 length equals 14 residues. Germline V gene sequence: CDR1 MDHEN, CDR2 SYDVKM. CDR3 amino acids: CASTPTGMNTEAFF. The CDR3 bases are TGTGCCAGCACCCCGACAGGAATGAACACTGAAGCTTTCTTT.

This clonotype was counted between two and nine times. The chain has TRBV6-2 or TRBV6-3 and TRBJ2-7; TRBD2 aligns across 9 bases. The CDR3 totals 14 residues. Trimming cost V 2 bases and J 4 bases; bases outside gene matches: 3. Germline V gene sequence: CDR1 MNHEY, CDR2 SVGEGT. CDR3 protein: CASSYPSGGYEQYF. DNA of the CDR3: TGTGCCAGCAGTTACCCCAGCGGGGGGTACGAGCAGTACTTC.

This sequence joins TRBV20-1 and TRBJ2-1; 7 positions agree with TRBD2. The V segment lost 7 bases and the J segment 5 bases; nucleotides outside the gene matches: 8. This CDR3 spans 13 amino acids. In germline, CDR1 is DFQATT, CDR2 SNEGSKA (reference sequence). Here the CDR3 DNA reads TGCAGTGGGGAGGGAACATACCACAATGAGCAGTTCTTC. Residues: CSGEGTYHNEQFF.

V is TRBV12-3 or TRBV12-4 and J is TRBJ1-6; no firm D call. This CDR3 comprises 12 residues. Trimming removed 5 bases at V and 9 bases at J, with 8 bases between. The CDR3 nucleotides read TGTGCCAGCAGTCCGACCTCTTCACCCCTCCACTTT. Protein sequence: CASSPTSSPLHF.

This CDR3 is CATSDRLAGADTQYF. CDR3 bases: TGTGCCACCAGTGACCGCCTGGCGGGCGCAGATACGCAGTATTTT. The J gene is TRBJ2-3, the V gene TRBV24-1; possibly TRBD2 for D (5 bases). The germline CDR1 and CDR2 sequences are KGHDR and SFDVKD. Between the trimmed V and J ends, which lost 4 bases and 4 bases, there was a span of 14 bases. The CDR3 contains 15 residues.

This clonotype was counted only a few times. The chain employs TRBV6-1 and TRBJ1-2; D gene ambiguous. The CDR3 covers 14 residues. Trimming took off 8 bases at V and 2 bases at J, with 15 bases between the two ends. Germline V gene lookup returns CDR1 MNHNS and CDR2 SASEGT. In DNA, the CDR3 is TGTGCCAGCGGACGACGGAACCTCAACTATGGCTACACCTTC. Its protein product is CASGRRNLNYGYTF.

J is TRBJ2-3 and V is TRBV10-3; TRBD1 matches 7 bases. The V gene end was trimmed by 6 bases and the J gene end by 0 bases; junction bases not matched to a gene: 6. From germline, CDR1 is ENHRY and CDR2 SYGVKD. The CDR3 length is 15 residues. The CDR3 region is CAISAGTASTDTQYF. The CDR3 nucleotides read TGTGCCATCAGCGCTGGGACAGCTAGCACAGATACGCAGTATTTT.

The chain recombines TRBV29-1 with TRBJ1-3; D is undetermined. With 5 bases removed from V and 1 base from J, the gap between germline ends came to 15 bases. CDR3 length: 15 residues. The germline V gene has CDR1 SQVTM and CDR2 ANQGSEA. The CDR3: CSVLGPGRSGNTIYF. Here the CDR3 DNA reads TGCAGCGTTCTAGGACCGGGCCGATCTGGAAACACCATATATTTT.

The V and J genes are TRBV12-3 or TRBV12-4 and TRBJ2-2; perhaps TRBD1 as D (6 bases). This CDR3 is 15 amino acids long. V was pared by 5 bases and J by 7 bases, with 17 bases between. CDR3 residues: CASSPRDTKFGELFF. Here the CDR3 DNA reads TGTGCCAGCAGTCCCCGGGACACTAAATTCGGGGAGCTGTTTTTT.

This chain uses TRBV4-1 with TRBJ1-2; D perhaps matches TRBD1 (6 bases). The CDR3 is 16 amino acids. CDR1 MGHRA and CDR2 YSYEKL come from the germline V gene. Deletions cut 1 base from V and 5 bases from J, with 17 bases between. The CDR3 bases are TGCGCCAGCAGCCAAGGAGGAAATGGACAGACATATGGCTACACCTTC. Its protein product is CASSQGGNGQTYGYTF.

With respect to this clonotype: One end of the junction fails to match germline, which may point to a read error. The chain joins TRBV5-1 to TRBJ2-3; TRBD1 or TRBD2 may be the D gene (5 bases each). The CDR3 has 15 amino acids. Germline V gene data show CDR1 as SGHRS and CDR2 as YFSETQ. The CDR3 region is CASSPVGESTGTQYF. As DNA, the CDR3 is TGCGCCAGCAGCCCGGTGGGGGAAAGCACAGGTACGCAGTATTTT.

The sample holds one count of this clonotype. This chain connects TRBV12-5 to TRBJ2-5; tentatively, D is TRBD2 (5 bases). V lost 1 base and J 5 bases, leaving 5 bases between the germline ends. In germline, CDR1 is LGHNT, CDR2 FRNRAP. CDR3 length equals 12 residues. The DNA of the CDR3 is TGTGCTAGTGGTTTGGAGCGGGAGACCCAGTACTTC. Translation: CASGLERETQYF.

The J gene is TRBJ1-4, the V gene TRBV5-1, with a weak D call TRBD1 (5 bases). In germline, CDR1 is SGHRS, CDR2 YFSETQ. Trimming pared 0 bases from V and 2 bases from J, leaving 14 bases between. The CDR3 runs to 17 residues. DNA for the CDR3: TGCGCCAGCAGCTTGGAAGTAGGGGTGGCGACTAATGAAAAACTGTTTTTT. Amino acid sequence: CASSLEVGVATNEKLFF.

Regarding this clonotype: One junction end does not reproduce the germline sequence, and a read error may be involved. V usage is TRBV12-3 or TRBV12-4 and J usage is TRBJ1-5; D is uncertain. This CDR3 comprises 15 residues. The CDR3 DNA is TGTGCCAGCTGTTTACGGAGAGATAGCAATCAGCCCCAGCATTTT. Residues: CASCLRRDSNQPQHF.

Comment on this clonotype: One end of the junction does not line up with germline, which may come from a read error. The gene calls are TRBV20-1 and TRBJ1-2; 7 positions match TRBD1. This CDR3 comprises 13 residues. Germline V gives CDR1 DFQATT, CDR2 SNEGSKA (reference sequence). The chain's CDR3 is CSARTGTAYGHTF. The CDR3 DNA is TGCAGTGCTCGGACCGGGACAGCCTATGGCCACACCTTC.

This chain uses TRBV12-3 or TRBV12-4 with TRBJ2-1; D is possibly TRBD1 (5 bases). This CDR3 is built from 16 residues. Trimming removed 5 bases at V and 0 bases at J, with 14 bases between. The DNA of the CDR3 is TGTGCCAGCAGTCCTGACAGCTACAGCTCCTACAATGAGCAGTTCTTC. This sequence encodes CASSPDSYSSYNEQFF.

This chain uses TRBV16 with TRBJ2-1; no clear D gene. The DNA end is more similar to TRBJ2-7, so the J call may be wrong. The germline gives CDR1 KGHSY, CDR2 FQNENV. The CDR3 has 12 amino acids. In nucleotides, the CDR3 is TGTGCCAGCAGCCCATCGCGGTTGGAGCAGTACTTC. This gives the protein CASSPSRLEQYF.

This chain links TRBV6-1 with TRBJ2-3; D gene uncertain. CDR1 is MNHNS, CDR2 SASEGT, per germline. The length of the CDR3 is 14 residues. With 0 bases removed from V and 7 bases from J, the gap between germline ends came to 11 bases. This CDR3 reads CASSEAHGQNTQYF. The CDR3 DNA follows: TGTGCCAGCAGTGAAGCGCATGGGCAAAATACGCAGTATTTT.

V usage is TRBV7-8 and J usage is TRBJ1-6; tentatively, D is TRBD1 (6 bases). Germline V CDR1 and CDR2: SGHVS, FQNEAQ. V gave up 5 bases and J gave up 7 bases, with 15 bases separating them. This CDR3 spans 15 amino acids. The CDR3 loop reads CASSPQTGGNSPLHF. CDR3 in DNA: TGTGCCAGCAGCCCACAGACGGGGGGCAATTCACCCCTCCACTTT. The full variable domain, rest sourced from reference TRBV7-8 and TRBJ1-6, is GAGVSQSPRYKVAKRGQDVALRCDPISGHVSLFWYQQALGQGPEFLTYFQNEAQLDKSGLPSDRFFAERPEGSVSTLKIQRTQQEDSAVYLCASSPQTGGNSPLHFGNGTRLTVT.

This rearrangement joins TRBV25-1 to TRBJ1-4; D is uncertain. The CDR3 totals 15 residues. V lost 0 bases and J 3 bases, leaving 8 bases between the germline ends. CDR1 and CDR2 (germline): MGHDK, SYGVNS. CDR3 sequence reads: CASSEYGEANEKLFF. In DNA, the CDR3 is TGTGCCAGCAGTGAATATGGGGAGGCTAATGAAAAACTGTTTTTT.

This chain uses TRBV12-3 or TRBV12-4 with TRBJ2-2; D not resolved. Trimming pared 7 bases from V and 6 bases from J, leaving 12 bases between. The CDR3 contains 13 residues. This CDR3 is CASTTGRPGELFF. In DNA, the CDR3 is TGTGCCAGCACAACGGGCCGGCCCGGGGAGCTGTTTTTT.

The chain is built from TRBV28 and TRBJ2-3; 9 bases match TRBD1. The CDR3 runs to 16 residues. The V segment lost 6 bases and the J segment 1 base; nucleotides outside the gene matches: 8. Germline CDR1 reads MDHEN; CDR2 reads SYDVKM. The CDR3: CASSPPGQGRTDTQYF. CDR3 DNA: TGTGCCAGCAGCCCACCGGGACAGGGACGCACAGATACGCAGTATTTT. Full variable domain (outside the CDR3, taken from reference TRBV28 and TRBJ2-3): DVKVTQSSRYLVKRTGEKVFLECVQDMDHENMFWYRQDPGLGLRLIYFSYDVKMKEKGDIPEGYSVSREKKERFSLILESASTNQTSMYLCASSPPGQGRTDTQYFGPGTRLTVL.

The CDR3 sequence is CASTDRGAGGYNEQYF. The CDR3 DNA reads as TGTGCCAGCACCGACCGCGGGGCTGGAGGTTACAATGAGCAGTACTTC. The rearrangement links TRBV7-9 to TRBJ2-5; a weak D match, TRBD2 (6 bases). V was pared by 7 bases and J by 11 bases, with 29 bases between. CDR1 SEHNR and CDR2 FQNEAQ come from the germline V gene (reference sequence). The CDR3 has 16 residues.

This clonotype was seen a few times. The V and J genes are TRBV4-1 and TRBJ2-3; TRBD1 is a possible D gene (6 bases). V gave up 5 bases and J gave up 2 bases, with 11 bases separating them. In germline, CDR1 is MGHRA, CDR2 YSYEKL. This CDR3 spans 14 amino acids. The CDR3 loop is CASSSRDTTDTQYF. The CDR3 DNA reads as TGCGCCAGCAGCTCACGGGACACCACAGATACGCAGTATTTT.

The V call is TRBV6-6, the J call TRBJ1-2, with a tentative D call TRBD1 (5 bases). Germline V gene data show CDR1 as MNHNY and CDR2 as SVGAGI (reference sequence). Trimming took 5 bases from V and 4 from J, leaving 14 bases between them. The CDR3 is 14 amino acids. Here the CDR3 reads CASSAGDGPYGYTF. The CDR3 region has the DNA TGTGCCAGCAGTGCGGGGGACGGGCCCTATGGCTACACCTTC.

The V gene is TRBV27, the J gene TRBJ2-7; possibly TRBD2 for D (6 bases). The DNA end is more similar to TRBJ2-5, so the J call may be wrong. Germline CDR1 and CDR2: MNHEY and SMNVEV (reference sequence). This CDR3 is built from 14 residues. DNA for the CDR3: TGTGCCAGCAGTCTTGGTGGGGGGTTTGTGACCCAGTACTTC. Translated: CASSLGGGFVTQYF.

The gene calls are TRBV27 and TRBJ2-1, with 16 bases lining up with TRBD2. There are 16 residues in the CDR3. Looked up from germline, CDR1 is MNHEY and CDR2 is SMNVEV (reference sequence). Trimming removed 4 bases from V and 10 bases from J; junction bases left unmatched: 7. CDR3 nucleotide sequence: TGTGCCAGCAGTTGGGGACTAGCGGGGGGGCAATACGAGCAGTTCTTC. Amino acid sequence: CASSWGLAGGQYEQFF.

This clonotype was seen a handful of times. V usage is TRBV11-1 and J usage is TRBJ2-5; 8 bases match TRBD2. The J call may be in error: the DNA end matches TRBJ2-7 better. The length of the CDR3 is 18 residues. Germline assignment: CDR1 SGHAT and CDR2 FQDESV (reference sequence). The CDR3 nucleotides read TGTGCCAGCAGCAAAAATCCGATCGGGGCGGGAGGTGGCTACGAGCAGTACTTC. Translating gives CASSKNPIGAGGGYEQYF.

This clonotype has more than one count but fewer than ten. J is TRBJ2-1 and V is TRBV3-1; 8 bases agree with TRBD2. Trimming cost V 4 bases and J 7 bases; bases outside gene matches: 12. Per the germline V gene, CDR1 is LGHDT and CDR2 is YNNKEL (reference sequence). This CDR3 contains 16 residues. This CDR3 reads CASSPQGAGGRNEQFF. The CDR3 DNA reads TGTGCCAGCAGCCCCCAAGGTGCGGGAGGACGGAATGAGCAGTTCTTC.